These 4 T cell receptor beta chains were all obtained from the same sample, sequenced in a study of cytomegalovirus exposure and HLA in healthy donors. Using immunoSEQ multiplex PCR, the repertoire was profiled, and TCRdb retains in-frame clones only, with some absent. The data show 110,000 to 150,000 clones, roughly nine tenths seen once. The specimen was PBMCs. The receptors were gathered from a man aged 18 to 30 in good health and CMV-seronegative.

CDR3 in amino acids: CASRQSYSYNEQFF. The CDR3 region has the DNA TGTGCCAGCAGACAGAGCTACTCCTACAATGAGCAGTTCTTC. The gene calls are TRBV6-1 and TRBJ2-1; D not certain. V shed 6 bases and J shed 0 bases, with 9 bases lying between them. The CDR3 extends over 14 amino acids. Germline V lookup: CDR1 MNHNS, CDR2 SASEGT.

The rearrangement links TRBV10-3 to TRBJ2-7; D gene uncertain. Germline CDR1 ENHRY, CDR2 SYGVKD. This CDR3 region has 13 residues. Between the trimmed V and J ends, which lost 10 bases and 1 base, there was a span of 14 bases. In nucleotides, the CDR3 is TGTGCCACCACCTCGACTGGATCCTACGAGCAGTACTTC. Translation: CATTSTGSYEQYF.

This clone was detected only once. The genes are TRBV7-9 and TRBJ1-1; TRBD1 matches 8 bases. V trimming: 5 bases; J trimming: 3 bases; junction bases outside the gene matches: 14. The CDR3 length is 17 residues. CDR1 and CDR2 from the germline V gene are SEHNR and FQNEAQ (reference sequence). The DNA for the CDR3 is TGTGCCAGCAGCCCACGACAGGGGCGACGTGCGTACACTGAAGCTTTCTTT. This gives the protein CASSPRQGRRAYTEAFF.

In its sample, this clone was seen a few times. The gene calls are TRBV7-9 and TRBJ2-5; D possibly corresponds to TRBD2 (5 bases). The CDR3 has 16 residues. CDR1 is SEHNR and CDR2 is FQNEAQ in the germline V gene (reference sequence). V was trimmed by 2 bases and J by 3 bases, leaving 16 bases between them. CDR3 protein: CASSLIGGRSEETQYF. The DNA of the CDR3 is TGTGCCAGCAGCTTAATTGGAGGACGGTCTGAAGAGACCCAGTACTTC.